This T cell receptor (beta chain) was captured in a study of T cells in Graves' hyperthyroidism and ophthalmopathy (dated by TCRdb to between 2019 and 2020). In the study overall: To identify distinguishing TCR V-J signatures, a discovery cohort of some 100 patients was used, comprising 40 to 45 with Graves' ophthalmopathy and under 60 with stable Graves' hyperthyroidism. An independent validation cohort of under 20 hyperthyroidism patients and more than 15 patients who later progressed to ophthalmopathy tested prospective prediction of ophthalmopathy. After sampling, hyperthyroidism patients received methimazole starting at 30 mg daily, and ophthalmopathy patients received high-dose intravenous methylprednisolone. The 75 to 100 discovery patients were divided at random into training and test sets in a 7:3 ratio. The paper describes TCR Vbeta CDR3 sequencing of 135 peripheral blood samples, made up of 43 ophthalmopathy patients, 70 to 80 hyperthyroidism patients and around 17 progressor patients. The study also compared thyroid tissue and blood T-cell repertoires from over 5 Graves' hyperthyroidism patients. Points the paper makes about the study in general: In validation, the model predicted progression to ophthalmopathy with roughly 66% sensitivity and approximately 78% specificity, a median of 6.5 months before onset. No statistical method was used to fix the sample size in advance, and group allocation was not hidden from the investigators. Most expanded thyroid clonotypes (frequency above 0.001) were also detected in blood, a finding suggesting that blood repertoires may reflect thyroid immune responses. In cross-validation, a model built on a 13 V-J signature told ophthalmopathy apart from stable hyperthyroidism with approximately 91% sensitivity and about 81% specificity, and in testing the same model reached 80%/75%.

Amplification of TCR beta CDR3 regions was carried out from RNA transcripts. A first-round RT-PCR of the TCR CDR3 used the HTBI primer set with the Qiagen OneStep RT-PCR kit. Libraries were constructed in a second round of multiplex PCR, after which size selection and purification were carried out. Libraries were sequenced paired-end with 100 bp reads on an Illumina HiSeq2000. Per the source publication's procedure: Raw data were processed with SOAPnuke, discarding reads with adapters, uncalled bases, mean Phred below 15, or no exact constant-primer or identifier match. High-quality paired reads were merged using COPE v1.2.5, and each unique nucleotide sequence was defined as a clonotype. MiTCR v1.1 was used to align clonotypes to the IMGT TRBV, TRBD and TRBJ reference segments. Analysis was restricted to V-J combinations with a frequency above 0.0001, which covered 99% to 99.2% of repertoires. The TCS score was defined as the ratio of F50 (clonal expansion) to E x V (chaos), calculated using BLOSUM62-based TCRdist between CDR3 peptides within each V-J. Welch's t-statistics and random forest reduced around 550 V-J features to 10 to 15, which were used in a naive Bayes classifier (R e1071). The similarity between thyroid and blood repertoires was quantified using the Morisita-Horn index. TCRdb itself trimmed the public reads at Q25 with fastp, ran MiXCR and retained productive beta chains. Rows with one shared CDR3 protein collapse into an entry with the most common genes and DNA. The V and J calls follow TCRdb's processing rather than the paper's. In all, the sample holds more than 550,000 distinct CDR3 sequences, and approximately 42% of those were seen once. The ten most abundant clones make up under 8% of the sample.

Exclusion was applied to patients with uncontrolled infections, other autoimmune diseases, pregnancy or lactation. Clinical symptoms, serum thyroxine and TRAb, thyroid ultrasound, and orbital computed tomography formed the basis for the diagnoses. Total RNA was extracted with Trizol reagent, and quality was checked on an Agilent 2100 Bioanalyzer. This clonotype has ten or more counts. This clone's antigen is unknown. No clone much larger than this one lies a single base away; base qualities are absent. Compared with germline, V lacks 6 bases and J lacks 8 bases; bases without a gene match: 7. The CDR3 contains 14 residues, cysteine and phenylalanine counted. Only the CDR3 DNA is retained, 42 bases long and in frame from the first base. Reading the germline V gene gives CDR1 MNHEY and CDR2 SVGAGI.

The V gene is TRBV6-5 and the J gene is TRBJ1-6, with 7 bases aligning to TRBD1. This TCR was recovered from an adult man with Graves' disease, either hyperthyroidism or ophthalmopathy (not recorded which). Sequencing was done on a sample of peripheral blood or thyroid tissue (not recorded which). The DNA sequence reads TGTGCCAGCAGCCGCAGGGGGAGGGATTCACCCCTCCACTTT. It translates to CASSRRGRDSPLHF.